These 14 T cell receptor beta chains share one sample of origin, sequenced in a study of T cell repertoires in cytomegalovirus infection. TCRdb independently ran MiXCR on the reads; one entry per CDR3 protein. Here the sample spans approximately 250,000 distinct CDR3 sequences, approximately 22% being singletons. The sequencing input was CD8+ T cells from PBMCs. The receptors here all came from a human donor in good health (CMV status not recorded). Some clones in this sample may be carry-over from other donors' samples.

The rearrangement links TRBV9 to TRBJ2-7, with a possible D match to TRBD1 (7 bases). V was clipped by 2 bases and J by 5 bases, with 14 bases between them. The CDR3 covers 14 residues. Germline lookup yields CDR1 SGDLS and CDR2 YYNGEE. The CDR3 sequence is CASSVGGGIHEQYF. The CDR3 DNA follows: TGTGCCAGCAGCGTCGGAGGGGGCATTCACGAGCAGTACTTC. The complete variable domain, with remaining parts taken from reference TRBV9 and TRBJ2-7, reads DSGVTQTPKHLITATGQRVTLRCSPRSGDLSVYWYQQSLDQGLQFLIQYYNGEERAKGNILERFSAQQFPDLHSELNLSSLELGDSALYFCASSVGGGIHEQYFGPGTRLTVT.

J is TRBJ2-3 and V is TRBV5-5, with 12 bases identical to TRBD2. From germline, CDR1 is SGHKS and CDR2 YYEKEE (reference sequence). Germline trimming cut 4 bases from V and 4 bases from J; bases unmatched to any gene: 7. CDR3 length: 16 residues. CDR3 loop: CASSNPLAGGPDTQYF. The CDR3 DNA sequence: TGTGCCAGCAGCAATCCGCTAGCGGGGGGGCCAGATACGCAGTATTTT.

This chain connects TRBV5-6 to TRBJ2-7, with TRBD1 matching over 11 bases. The CDR3 is 16 amino acids. V was clipped by 4 bases and J by 4 bases; unmatched bases: 10. CDR1 and CDR2 from the germline V gene are SGHDT and YYEEEE. The CDR3 DNA follows: TGTGCCAGCAGCGAGGACAGGGGGCTCCCACTGTACGAGCAGTACTTC. It yields the protein CASSEDRGLPLYEQYF.

Ten or more counts support this clonotype. The chain has TRBV7-6 and TRBJ2-1, with 7 bases identical to TRBD2. Unmatched junction bases numbered 8, after V lost 4 bases and J lost 2 bases. Germline CDR1 reads SGHVS; CDR2 reads FNYEAQ. This CDR3 contains 16 residues. The CDR3 DNA reads as TGTGCCAGCAGCTCCGGTTCGGGGGGTACCTACAATGAGCAGTTCTTC. It codes for CASSSGSGGTYNEQFF.

The chain carries TRBV27 and TRBJ2-1, with D possibly TRBD1 on 7 matching bases. Germline V CDR1 and CDR2: MNHEY, SMNVEV (reference sequence). The CDR3 contains 14 residues. V lost 1 base, J lost 9 bases, and 13 bases lay in between. The CDR3 bases are TGTGCCAGCAGTTTATACAGGGGAGGAAGTGAGCAGTTCTTC. Its translation is CASSLYRGGSEQFF.

Comment on this clonotype: It may be a read error: a sequence one base away is much more abundant. The gene calls are TRBV7-6 and TRBJ2-7; D is undetermined. CDR1 and CDR2 from the germline V gene are SGHVS and FNYEAQ. The CDR3 is made up of 13 amino acids. In nucleotides, the CDR3 is TGTACCAGCAGCTGGGTCGACTCCTACGAGCAGTACTTC. Translating it yields CTSSWVDSYEQYF.

This clonotype was counted many times. CDR3 DNA sequence: TGTGCCAGCAGCCGTAGGGGGCAGGGGTTAGATACGCAGTATTTT. This gives the protein CASSRRGQGLDTQYF. The chain couples TRBV7-2 to TRBJ2-3, with 7 bases fitting TRBD1. The CDR3 is 15 amino acids. Germline V CDR1 and CDR2: SGHTA, FQGNSA. J was trimmed by 5 bases and V by 5 bases; bases with no gene match: 10.

The chain combines TRBV28 with TRBJ1-1; D possibly corresponds to TRBD1 (5 bases). The CDR3 length is 15 residues. V shed 10 bases and J shed 0 bases, with 18 bases lying between them. The germline V gene has CDR1 MDHEN and CDR2 SYDVKM. The CDR3 region is CAITTGRVLNTEAFF. The CDR3 region has the DNA TGTGCCATAACTACAGGACGTGTTTTGAACACTGAAGCTTTCTTT.

This clonotype was found many times. CDR3: CASSLAQYEQYF. CDR3 nucleotide sequence: TGTGCCAGCAGCTTAGCACAGTACGAGCAGTACTTC. This chain links TRBV7-8 with TRBJ2-7, with D uncertain. The V end was cut by 0 bases, the J end by 4 bases, with 4 bases between. There are 12 residues in the CDR3. The germline CDR1 and CDR2 sequences are SGHVS and FQNEAQ. Variable domain in full (rest from reference TRBV7-8 and TRBJ2-7): GAGVSQSPRYKVAKRGQDVALRCDPISGHVSLFWYQQALGQGPEFLTYFQNEAQLDKSGLPSDRFFAERPEGSVSTLKIQRTQQEDSAVYLCASSLAQYEQYFGPGTRLTVT.

The chain links TRBV15 to TRBJ1-4, with D perhaps matching TRBD1 (5 bases). The CDR3 runs 15 residues. The ends were cut back, 4 bases at V and 5 bases at J, with 14 bases in the middle. The germline V gene encodes CDR1 LNHNV and CDR2 YYDKDF (reference sequence). The CDR3 reads CATSNFTGLNEKLFF. The CDR3 nucleotides are TGTGCCACCAGCAACTTTACAGGCCTGAATGAAAAACTGTTTTTT.

This clonotype was counted a few times. The chain employs TRBV7-2 and TRBJ2-5; 7 nucleotides line up with TRBD2. This CDR3 contains 14 residues. The V gene end was trimmed by 5 bases and the J gene end by 5 bases; junction bases not matched to a gene: 8. Germline-derived CDR1 and CDR2 are SGHTA and FQGNSA. CDR3 region: CASSPHLGGETQYF. CDR3 nucleotide sequence: TGTGCCAGCAGCCCTCACCTGGGGGGGGAGACCCAGTACTTC.

The rearrangement uses TRBV27 and TRBJ1-1; D unresolved. The CDR3 contains 14 residues. Deletions cut 6 bases from V and 5 bases from J, with 16 bases between. Germline CDR1 and CDR2: MNHEY and SMNVEV (reference sequence). CDR3 region: CASRATALETEAFF. DNA of the CDR3: TGTGCCAGCAGAGCGACGGCCCTGGAAACTGAAGCTTTCTTT.

This clonotype has just a few counts. The CDR3 loop reads CASSSWTDSYEQYF. CDR3 nucleotides: TGTGCCAGCAGTTCCTGGACAGACTCCTACGAGCAGTACTTC. V usage is TRBV12-3 or TRBV12-4 and J usage is TRBJ2-7, with D tentatively TRBD1 (6 bases). The CDR3 contains 14 residues. Trimming took off 4 bases at V and 0 bases at J, with 10 bases between the two ends.

This clonotype was recorded at least ten times. This chain links TRBV28 with TRBJ1-1; D is possibly TRBD1 (6 bases). Trimming left V 6 bases short and J 0 bases short, with 11 bases between. Germline CDR1 and CDR2: MDHEN and SYDVKM. The CDR3 has 14 amino acids. CDR3: CASSSGGMNTEAFF. Here the CDR3 DNA reads TGTGCCAGCAGCTCCGGGGGCATGAACACTGAAGCTTTCTTT.